This is a list of T cell receptor beta chains from one sample in a study of T cell responses to AZD1222 COVID-19 vaccine. Profiled with immunoSEQ multiplex PCR; TCRdb holds only in-frame clones, not every one. This table holds some 95,000 clones, 86% found once. The specimen was peripheral blood, collected on day 0 of AZD1222 vaccination. These receptors were collected from an adult in good health. CDR3s include the opening cysteine and the closing phenylalanine or tryptophan. A D gene is named only where the DNA matches it firmly. Only part of the rows carry a size: once, few, many, or a class if the clone is expanded.

NA	TRBV30	TRBJ1-1	NA	TGTGCCTGGAGTGTACTCGGAACAGCTTTCTTT	CAWSVLGTAFF
TRBD1	TRBV12-3/TRBV12-4	TRBJ1-2	NA	TGTGCCAGCGGTTGGGACAGTACCTATGGCTACACCTTC	CASGWDSTYGYTF
NA	TRBV19	TRBJ1-3	NA	TGTGCCAGTAGTAGCGGACTCTCTGGAAACACCATATATTTT	CASSSGLSGNTIYF
NA	TRBV19	TRBJ1-5	few	TGTGCCAGTAGTATAGGTCGGCATAGCAATCAGCCCCAGCATTTT	CASSIGRHSNQPQHF
NA	TRBV6-2/TRBV6-3	TRBJ1-2	NA	TGTGCCAGCAGTTATACCACAGGGACTGGCTACACCTTC	CASSYTTGTGYTF
TRBD1	TRBV2	TRBJ1-1	NA	TGTGCCAGCACGCGGCTGACAGGGGGCCTGGACACTGAAGCTTTCTTT	CASTRLTGGLDTEAFF
TRBD1	TRBV27	TRBJ2-1	NA	TGTGCCAGTCGGACAGGGCGGGGCGATGAGCAGTTCTTC	CASRTGRGDEQFF
NA	TRBV6-5	TRBJ2-2	NA	TGTGCCAGCGGTAGGGGATCCGGGGAGCTGTTTTTT	CASGRGSGELFF
NA	TRBV18	TRBJ2-2	NA	TGTGCCAGCTCACCAGAACTCTCGACCGGGGAGCTGTTTTTT	CASSPELSTGELFF
TRBD1	TRBV11-2	TRBJ2-7	NA	TGTGCCAGCAGCTCCCTCCGGGACAGGGGTCCCTACGAGCAGTACTTC	CASSSLRDRGPYEQYF
NA	TRBV5-5	TRBJ2-7	NA	TGTGCCAGCAGCCTTGAGGGGACGGGGATTCGGGGCGAGCAGTACTTC	CASSLEGTGIRGEQYF
NA	TRBV19	TRBJ1-1	NA	TGTGCCAGTAGCCCCCAGTCACCACAACACGGAGCTTTCTTT	CASSPQSPQHGAFF
NA	TRBV5-1	TRBJ1-1	NA	TGCGCCAGCAGCTTGGGTCACGACGGGGGTACTGAAGCTTTCTTT	CASSLGHDGGTEAFF
NA	TRBV7-8	TRBJ2-3	NA	TGTGCCAGCAGCTTGTCTATCGGGGTCTCTAGCACAGATACGCAGTATTTT	CASSLSIGVSSTDTQYF
NA	TRBV9	TRBJ2-5	few	TGTGCCAGCAGCACTACAGGCCAACAAGAGACCCAGTACTTC	CASSTTGQQETQYF
TRBD1	TRBV4-1	TRBJ1-4	NA	TGCGCCAGCAGCCTAGACTGGACAGGGGCCGAAAAACTGTTTTTT	CASSLDWTGAEKLFF
NA	TRBV5-4	TRBJ1-2	NA	TGTGCCAGCAGCTTGGGGGGAGCTAACTATGGCTACACCTTC	CASSLGGANYGYTF
TRBD1	TRBV6-5	TRBJ1-1	NA	TGTGCCAGCAAACGCCAGGGGGCCACTGAAGCTTTCTTT	CASKRQGATEAFF
NA	TRBV7-8	TRBJ2-3	NA	TGTGCCAGCAGCTTCTGGGGAACAGATACGCAGTATTTT	CASSFWGTDTQYF
NA	TRBV6-5	TRBJ2-5	NA	TGTGCCAGCAGTTACAACCAAGAGACCCAGTACTTC	CASSYNQETQYF
NA	TRBV29-1	TRBJ2-1	NA	TGCAGCGTTACTACGGCATACAATGAGCAGTTCTTC	CSVTTAYNEQFF
TRBD1	TRBV30	TRBJ2-7	NA	TGTGCCTGGTCGACAGGGGGGTACGAGCAGTACTTC	CAWSTGGYEQYF
TRBD2	TRBV7-6	TRBJ2-3	NA	TGTGCCAGCAGCTTACTACTAGCGGACAACACAGATACGCAGTATTTT	CASSLLLADNTDTQYF
TRBD2	TRBV18	TRBJ2-1	NA	TGTGCCAGCTCACGACTTCGCCATGCAGCGGGAGAAGACAATGAGCAGTTCTTC	CASSRLRHAAGEDNEQFF